The source of this TCR beta chain is a study of OX40 agonist ivuxolimab in advanced cancers. Per the germline V gene, CDR1 is LNHDA and CDR2 is SQIVND (reference sequence). There are 14 residues in the CDR3. The V and J ends lost 6 bases and 4 bases respectively, with 15 bases between them. Generated by immunoSEQ multiplex PCR, the TCRdb table keeps only in-frame clones and is missing some. The table shows tens of thousands of clones, with around 90% occurring only once. The starting material was CD4+ or CD8+ T cells sorted from blood, obtained in a trial of the OX40 agonist ivuxolimab. This TCR came from an adult with an advanced solid tumor such as melanoma, head and neck, liver or kidney cancer. The chain combines TRBV19 with TRBJ2-5; possibly TRBD1 for D (7 bases). This CDR3 is CASRQAGGLETQYF. Written as DNA, the CDR3 is TGTGCCAGTAGGCAAGCAGGGGGGTTAGAGACCCAGTACTTC.